The subject of this entry is one TCR beta chain. Profiling relied on immunoSEQ multiplex PCR, and the TCRdb table lists in-frame clones only, not all of them. The data contain some 200,000 clones, approximately 89% of them singletons. These data belong to a study of cytomegalovirus exposure and HLA in healthy donors. Sequencing was performed on PBMCs. This clonotype was obtained from a man aged 30 to 45 in good health and CMV-seropositive.

The CDR3 DNA follows: TGTGCCACCAGCAGACGCCCGATCGGAGCGGGAGGGTCTAGCACAGATACGCAGTATTTT. This translates into CATSRRPIGAGGSSTDTQYF. V gene TRBV15 combines with J gene TRBJ2-3; 10 positions agree with TRBD2. Germline CDR1 and CDR2: LNHNV and YYDKDF (reference sequence). CDR3 length: 20 amino acids. The ends lost 2 bases at V and 0 bases at J; junction bases unmatched: 14.